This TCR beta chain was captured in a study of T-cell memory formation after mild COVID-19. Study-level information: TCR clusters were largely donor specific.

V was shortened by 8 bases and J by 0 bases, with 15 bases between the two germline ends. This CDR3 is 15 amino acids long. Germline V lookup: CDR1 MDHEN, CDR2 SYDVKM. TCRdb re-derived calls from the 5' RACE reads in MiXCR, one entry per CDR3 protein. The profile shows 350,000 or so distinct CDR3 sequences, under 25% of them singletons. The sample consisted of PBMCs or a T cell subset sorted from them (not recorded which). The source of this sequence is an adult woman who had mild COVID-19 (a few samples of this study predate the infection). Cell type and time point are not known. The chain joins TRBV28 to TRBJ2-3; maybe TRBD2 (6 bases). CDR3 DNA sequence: TGTGCCAGCCGTCGGGAGAGGAAAAGCACAGATACGCAGTATTTT. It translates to CASRRERKSTDTQYF.